Shown below are 23 T cell receptor beta chains from a single sample sequenced in a study of blood T cell repertoires in COVID-19. Data came from immunoSEQ multiplex PCR; TCRdb stores just in-frame clones and leaves some out. The table records approximately 200,000 clones, around nine tenths of them present only once. The sequencing input was PBMCs or T cells enriched from blood (not recorded which). The receptor source for this set is a woman aged 30 to 39 who had been exposed to COVID-19.

This clone was recorded a few times. The rearrangement links TRBV4-2 to TRBJ2-7; D perhaps matches TRBD2 (5 bases). Germline loops: CDR1 LGHNA, CDR2 YNFKEQ. V was cut by 3 bases and J by 2 bases, with 14 bases left in between. This CDR3 is built from 15 residues. CDR3 DNA sequence: TGTGCCAGCAGCCAGGAGGACGGACTTACCTACGAGCAGTACTTC. This codes for CASSQEDGLTYEQYF.

The chain employs TRBV7-2 and TRBJ1-3; D is unresolved. CDR3 length: 14 residues. CDR1 and CDR2 from the germline V gene are SGHTA and FQGNSA. V lost 1 base to trimming and J lost 6 bases, with 10 bases between them. CDR3 protein: CASSLDGGANTIYF. As DNA, the CDR3 is TGTGCCAGCAGCTTAGACGGCGGAGCAAACACCATATATTTT.

The chain is built from TRBV6-6 and TRBJ2-7; tentatively, D is TRBD2 (6 bases). The ends were cut back, 7 bases at V and 6 bases at J, with 10 bases in the middle. The CDR3 covers 11 residues. Germline lookup yields CDR1 MNHNY and CDR2 SVGAGI (reference sequence). DNA for the CDR3: TGTGCCAGCAAGTCGGGGGTCGAGCAGTACTTC. It codes for CASKSGVEQYF.

This clone was found once. V gene TRBV18 combines with J gene TRBJ2-7; TRBD1 matches 7 bases. J lost 2 bases, V lost 4 bases, and 5 bases had no gene match. The CDR3 runs 14 residues. Germline V gene sequence: CDR1 KGHSH, CDR2 LQKENI. This CDR3 reads CASSQGALAYEQYF. The CDR3 DNA is TGTGCCAGCTCACAGGGGGCTTTGGCCTACGAGCAGTACTTC.

This chain connects TRBV5-1 to TRBJ2-1, with D maybe TRBD2 (7 bases). The germline V gene has CDR1 SGHRS and CDR2 YFSETQ. The CDR3 is made up of 21 amino acids. V was cut by 4 bases and J by 4 bases, with 33 bases left in between. CDR3: CASSQLLGTSYSGRGYNEQFF. The CDR3 DNA follows: TGCGCCAGCAGCCAACTACTAGGGACATCTTATAGCGGGCGGGGTTACAATGAGCAGTTCTTC.

This rearrangement joins TRBV19 to TRBJ2-1, with 9 bases aligning to TRBD2. After removal of 0 bases from V and 4 bases from J, the junction contained 4 bases not matched to a gene. This CDR3 comprises 16 residues. Germline-derived CDR1 and CDR2 are LNHDA and SQIVND (reference sequence). CDR3 loop: CASSIDKAGGYNEQFF. The DNA of the CDR3 is TGTGCCAGTAGTATAGATAAAGCGGGAGGATACAATGAGCAGTTCTTC.

The genes are TRBV4-2 and TRBJ2-5; perhaps TRBD1 as D (5 bases). This CDR3 is built from 14 residues. From germline, CDR1 is LGHNA and CDR2 YNFKEQ. V lost 5 bases, J lost 0 bases, and 10 bases lay in between. The CDR3 is CASSYMDNQETQYF. Here the CDR3 DNA reads TGTGCCAGCAGCTATATGGACAACCAAGAGACCCAGTACTTC.

The chain uses TRBV10-3 and TRBJ2-1, with 8 nucleotides matching TRBD2. Germline V CDR1 and CDR2: ENHRY, SYGVKD. The trim removed 4 bases at V and 6 bases at J, leaving 5 bases unmatched. This CDR3 has 14 amino acids. As DNA, the CDR3 is TGTGCCATCAGTGGGACTAGCTTGAGCAATGAGCAGTTCTTC. Encoded protein: CAISGTSLSNEQFF.

Here the CDR3 DNA reads TGTGCCACCAGCAGAGGGGGACAGGGGTTTCGCGAGCAGTACTTC. Residues: CATSRGGQGFREQYF. The chain joins TRBV15 to TRBJ2-7; 10 nucleotides align to TRBD1. Germline loops: CDR1 LNHNV, CDR2 YYDKDF (reference sequence). The CDR3 has 15 residues. V trimming: 1 base; J trimming: 6 bases; junction bases outside the gene matches: 6.

The table lists this clone with a few counts. The gene calls are TRBV3-1 (or the pseudogene TRBV3-2) and TRBJ1-3; no clear D gene. V dropped 11 bases and J dropped 0 bases, with 5 bases sitting between them. This CDR3 has 11 amino acids. Per the germline V gene, CDR1 is LGHDT and CDR2 is YNNKEL (reference sequence). This CDR3 reads CAADSGNTIYF. CDR3 sequence (DNA): TGTGCCGCAGACTCTGGAAACACCATATATTTT.

The sample holds a few counts of this clone. J is TRBJ2-3 and V is TRBV3-1 (or the pseudogene TRBV3-2), with 8 bases fitting TRBD2. This CDR3 spans 14 amino acids. Trimming cost V 5 bases and J 4 bases; bases outside gene matches: 5. Germline loops: CDR1 LGHDT, CDR2 YNNKEL (reference sequence). The CDR3 bases are TGTGCCAGCAGCTTAACGGGAGGGCCAGATACGCAGTATTTT. Its translation is CASSLTGGPDTQYF.

The chain joins TRBV19 to TRBJ2-5, with 8 nucleotides matching TRBD1. This CDR3 comprises 16 residues. The V gene's germline CDR1 is LNHDA and CDR2 SQIVND (reference sequence). Germline trimming cut 5 bases from V and 4 bases from J; bases unmatched to any gene: 12. Written as DNA, the CDR3 is TGTGCCAGTAGTTCTGAGGGACAGGCTCGGGGAGAGACCCAGTACTTC. This sequence encodes CASSSEGQARGETQYF.

Concerning this clone: The same CDR3 also results from other DNA sequences found in this sample. The V and J genes are TRBV5-1 and TRBJ1-2, with 9 nucleotides matching TRBD1. This CDR3 region has 14 residues. Germline-derived CDR1 and CDR2 are SGHRS and YFSETQ. The V gene end was trimmed by 2 bases and the J gene end by 2 bases; junction bases not matched to a gene: 1. CDR3 residues: CASSLTGGNYGYTF. CDR3 nucleotides: TGCGCCAGCAGCTTAACAGGGGGCAACTATGGCTACACCTTC.

The chain recombines TRBV5-1 with TRBJ1-1, with D unresolved. Germline CDR1 SGHRS, CDR2 YFSETQ. The CDR3 sequence is 13 residues long. The V end lost 1 base, the J end lost 2 bases, and 6 bases lay between the germline ends. The CDR3 spells CASSLSANTEAFF. CDR3 bases: TGCGCCAGCAGCTTGAGCGCAAACACTGAAGCTTTCTTT.

The chain has TRBV28 and TRBJ1-3; possibly TRBD1 for D (5 bases). Per the germline V gene, CDR1 is MDHEN and CDR2 is SYDVKM. The ends were cut back, 6 bases at V and 4 bases at J, with 13 bases in the middle. CDR3 length: 14 residues. The DNA for the CDR3 is TGTGCCAGCAGCCGGGACTTGCGGGGAAACACCATATATTTT. Protein sequence: CASSRDLRGNTIYF. Variable domain in full (rest from reference TRBV28 and TRBJ1-3): DVKVTQSSRYLVKRTGEKVFLECVQDMDHENMFWYRQDPGLGLRLIYFSYDVKMKEKGDIPEGYSVSREKKERFSLILESASTNQTSMYLCASSRDLRGNTIYFGEGSWLTVV.

The rearrangement joins TRBV7-9 to TRBJ1-5; maybe TRBD1 (6 bases). CDR1 and CDR2 (germline): SEHNR, FQNEAQ (reference sequence). The CDR3 runs 18 residues. The germline V and J ends were trimmed by 6 bases and 10 bases, with 31 bases remaining between them. The CDR3 region has the DNA TGTGCCAGCAGTCAAGATACAGGGTCCCTTCCCCCCACGAATCCCCAGCATTTT. Translating it yields CASSQDTGSLPPTNPQHF. The whole variable domain, filled in from reference TRBV7-9 and TRBJ1-5, reads DTGVSQNPRHKITKRGQNVTFRCDPISEHNRLYWYRQTLGQGPEFLTYFQNEAQLEKSRLLSDRFSAERPKGSFSTLEIQRTEQGDSAMYLCASSQDTGSLPPTNPQHFGDGTRLSIL.

This chain links TRBV6-5 with TRBJ1-2, with D possibly matching TRBD1 (5 bases). V was pared by 4 bases and J by 7 bases, with 13 bases between. The CDR3 loop spans 13 amino acids. Looked up from germline, CDR1 is MNHEY and CDR2 is SVGAGI. The CDR3 region has the DNA TGTGCCAGCAGTTCAACTTCAGGGCTTGGCTACACCTTC. It yields the protein CASSSTSGLGYTF.

This sequence joins TRBV10-1 and TRBJ1-1; D gene unclear. Looked up from germline, CDR1 is WNHNN and CDR2 is SYGVQD (reference sequence). The V end was cut by 0 bases, the J end by 9 bases, with 14 bases between. The CDR3 sequence is 14 residues long. The CDR3 loop reads CASSESRGPGKAFF. The DNA of the CDR3 is TGCGCCAGCAGTGAGTCCCGGGGTCCTGGAAAAGCTTTCTTT.

The chain links TRBV7-9 to TRBJ2-1; 7 bases line up with TRBD2. This CDR3 has 19 residues. Germline loops: CDR1 SEHNR, CDR2 FQNEAQ (reference sequence). Trimming at V came to 5 bases and at J to 7 bases, leaving 23 bases not matched to a gene. The CDR3 sequence: CASSPGASGSITKGNEQFF. The CDR3 bases are TGTGCCAGCAGCCCCGGGGCTAGCGGATCAATCACGAAGGGGAATGAGCAGTTCTTC.

The chain recombines TRBV5-4 with TRBJ1-4, with a tentative D call TRBD1 (6 bases). Deletions cut 0 bases from V and 2 bases from J, with 20 bases between. Per germline, CDR1 SGHNT and CDR2 YYREEE (reference sequence). The CDR3 has 19 residues. The CDR3 is CASSLGTGLAGSTNEKLFF. As DNA, the CDR3 is TGTGCCAGCAGCTTGGGAACAGGGTTAGCAGGTTCGACTAATGAAAAACTGTTTTTT.

The gene calls are TRBV28 and TRBJ1-6; 8 nucleotides line up with TRBD1. This CDR3 spans 15 amino acids. The V segment lost 6 bases and the J segment 6 bases; nucleotides outside the gene matches: 7. Germline lookup yields CDR1 MDHEN and CDR2 SYDVKM. This CDR3 is CASSPRTGFNSPLHF. CDR3 DNA: TGTGCCAGCAGCCCCAGGACAGGGTTTAATTCACCCCTCCACTTT.

The chain joins TRBV7-8 to TRBJ1-6, with D tentatively TRBD1 (6 bases). Germline lookup yields CDR1 SGHVS and CDR2 FQNEAQ. V dropped 5 bases and J dropped 10 bases, with 21 bases sitting between them. The CDR3 covers 16 residues. CDR3 region: CASSRLGAEASSPLHF. CDR3 DNA: TGTGCCAGCAGCCGCCTGGGGGCGGAAGCCTCGTCACCCCTCCACTTT.

V is TRBV15 and J is TRBJ2-7, with TRBD2 matching over 10 bases. The V gene end was trimmed by 1 base and the J gene end by 2 bases; junction bases not matched to a gene: 5. Per the germline V gene, CDR1 is LNHNV and CDR2 is YYDKDF (reference sequence). This CDR3 comprises 16 residues. Here the CDR3 reads CATSRGVSGRTYEQYF. The CDR3 nucleotides read TGTGCCACCAGCAGAGGGGTTAGCGGGAGGACCTACGAGCAGTACTTC.